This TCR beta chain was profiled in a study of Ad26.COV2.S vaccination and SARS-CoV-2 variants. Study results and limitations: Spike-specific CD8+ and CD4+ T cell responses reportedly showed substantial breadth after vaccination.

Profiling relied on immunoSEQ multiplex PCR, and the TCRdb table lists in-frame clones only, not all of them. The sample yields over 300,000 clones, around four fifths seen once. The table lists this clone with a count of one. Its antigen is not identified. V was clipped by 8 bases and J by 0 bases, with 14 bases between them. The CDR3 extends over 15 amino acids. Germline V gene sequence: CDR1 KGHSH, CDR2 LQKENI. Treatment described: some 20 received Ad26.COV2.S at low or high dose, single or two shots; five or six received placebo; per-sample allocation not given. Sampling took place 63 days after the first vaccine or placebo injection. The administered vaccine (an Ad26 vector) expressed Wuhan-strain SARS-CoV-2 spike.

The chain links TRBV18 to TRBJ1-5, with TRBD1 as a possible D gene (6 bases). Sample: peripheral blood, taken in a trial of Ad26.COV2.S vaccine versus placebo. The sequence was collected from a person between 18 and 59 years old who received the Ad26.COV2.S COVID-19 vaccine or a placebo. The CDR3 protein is CASALGGYSNQPQHF. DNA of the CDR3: TGTGCCAGCGCCCTGGGGGGCTATAGCAATCAGCCCCAGCATTTT.